The following is a TCR beta chain sequence with its context. The antigen remains undetermined. PCR involved 60 Vbeta and 13 Jbeta primers. The repertoire was sequenced with immunoSEQ multiplex PCR; TCRdb's copy has only in-frame clones and lacks some. The data contain fewer than 150,000 clones, 60% to 80% of them singletons. Germline V lookup: CDR1 SGHAT, CDR2 FQNNGV. Trimming removed 1 base from V and 1 base from J; junction bases left unmatched: 4. The CDR3 is 16 amino acids. The data are from a study of cytomegalovirus exposure and HLA in healthy donors. Study-wide findings and caveats: Researchers reported in a later analysis that a missense DCLRE1C variant was tied to TCR beta V- and J-gene trimming. One later analysis reportedly identified an Asian-associated ancestry cluster that showed fewer N-insertions than the approximately 700-donor mean.

The source of this sequence is a woman aged 30 to 39 in good health and CMV-seronegative. The chain links TRBV11-2 to TRBJ2-1, with 7 bases matching TRBD2. The sample taken for sequencing was PBMCs. CDR3 sequence: CASSLVTGGSYNEQFF. The CDR3 bases are TGTGCCAGCAGCTTAGTTACCGGGGGGTCCTACAATGAGCAGTTCTTC.